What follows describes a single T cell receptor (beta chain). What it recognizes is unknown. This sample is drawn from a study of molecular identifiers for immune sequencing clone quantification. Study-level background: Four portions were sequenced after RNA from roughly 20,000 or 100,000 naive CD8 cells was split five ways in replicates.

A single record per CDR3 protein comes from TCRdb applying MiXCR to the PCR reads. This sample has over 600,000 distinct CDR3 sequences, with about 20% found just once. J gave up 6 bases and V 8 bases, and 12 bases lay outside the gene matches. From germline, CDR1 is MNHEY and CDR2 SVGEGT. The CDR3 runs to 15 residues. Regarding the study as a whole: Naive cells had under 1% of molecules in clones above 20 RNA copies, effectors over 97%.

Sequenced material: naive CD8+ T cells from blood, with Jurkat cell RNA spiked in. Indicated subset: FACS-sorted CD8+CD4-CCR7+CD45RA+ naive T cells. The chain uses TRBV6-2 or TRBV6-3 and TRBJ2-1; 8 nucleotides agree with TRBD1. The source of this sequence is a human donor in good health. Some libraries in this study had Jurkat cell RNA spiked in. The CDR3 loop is CASGAGTGISNEQFF. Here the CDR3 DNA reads TGTGCCAGCGGGGCCGGGACAGGAATTTCCAATGAGCAGTTCTTC.